Below, 14 T cell receptor beta chains from the same sample are listed, as sequenced in a study of cytotoxic CD8 clonotypes in ibrutinib-treated CLL. Measured with immunoSEQ multiplex PCR; TCRdb has only the in-frame clones, and not every one. The sample lists about 70,000 clones; about nine tenths were seen once. The sample in question was PBMCs, obtained after 12 months of ibrutinib treatment. These receptors came from a human donor with chronic lymphocytic leukemia.

The table lists this clone with a count of one. The CDR3 sequence: CASSIDQGLRSQHF. DNA for the CDR3: TGTGCCAGTAGTATAGATCAAGGCCTCAGGTCCCAGCATTTT. The V gene is TRBV19, the J gene TRBJ1-5; D is unclear. V shed 0 bases and J shed 11 bases, with 14 bases lying between them. The CDR3 has 14 residues. Germline assignment: CDR1 LNHDA and CDR2 SQIVND (reference sequence).

The chain couples TRBV5-6 to TRBJ1-4; the D gene is possibly TRBD1 (5 bases). The CDR3 is 16 amino acids. Germline V gives CDR1 SGHDT, CDR2 YYEEEE. Trimming shortened V by 3 bases and J by 5 bases, and 17 bases separated the two germline ends. For the CDR3, the DNA is TGTGCCAGCAGCTCTTACGGGACCCTGAAGAATGAAAAACTGTTTTTT. This encodes CASSSYGTLKNEKLFF.

V and J are TRBV5-8 and TRBJ1-2; 9 nucleotides align to TRBD1. Looked up from germline, CDR1 is SGHTS and CDR2 is YDEGEE. The CDR3 covers 15 residues. V was pared by 2 bases and J by 7 bases, with 9 bases of the junction left unmatched. Here the CDR3 DNA reads TGTGCCAGCAGCTTTTCTACAGGGGGCAAGGCTGGCTACACCTTC. Translation: CASSFSTGGKAGYTF.

V usage is TRBV7-9 and J usage is TRBJ2-5; D may be TRBD1 (5 bases). V was pared by 5 bases and J by 9 bases, with 16 bases between. The germline CDR1 and CDR2 sequences are SEHNR and FQNEAQ (reference sequence). The CDR3 length is 13 residues. The CDR3 sequence: CASSAAPDTSQYF. CDR3 coding DNA: TGTGCCAGCAGCGCAGCCCCGGACACGTCCCAGTACTTC.

A few counts support this clone. The rearrangement joins TRBV28 to TRBJ2-7; D call uncertain. CDR3 size: 11 residues. Germline CDR1 and CDR2: MDHEN and SYDVKM. The V end was cut by 4 bases, the J end by 3 bases, with 4 bases between. The CDR3 DNA reads as TGTGCCAGCAGTTCATACTACGAGCAGTACTTC. As protein: CASSSYYEQYF.

V is TRBV6-6 and J is TRBJ1-1; no definite D call. The V gene lost 6 bases and the J gene lost 1 base, with 9 bases spanning the gap. Germline lookup yields CDR1 MNHNY and CDR2 SVGAGI (reference sequence). This CDR3 is 13 amino acids long. The CDR3 spells CASSPDGNTEAFF. Written as DNA, the CDR3 is TGTGCCAGCAGCCCCGATGGGAACACTGAAGCTTTCTTT.

The V gene is TRBV7-9, the J gene TRBJ1-1, with 7 bases identical to TRBD1. Germline CDR1 is SEHNR and CDR2 is FQNEAQ (reference sequence). V shed 1 base and J 6 bases; nucleotides not matched to a gene: 8. The CDR3 runs to 15 residues. The CDR3 reads CASSLGDRDQSEAFF. CDR3 nucleotide sequence: TGTGCCAGCAGCTTAGGCGACAGGGACCAATCTGAAGCTTTCTTT.

The CDR3, as DNA: TGTGCCAGCAGCGTAGAAAGGACTAGCGGAGGGACAGATACGCAGTATTTT. It encodes CASSVERTSGGTDTQYF. The chain employs TRBV9 and TRBJ2-3; 10 positions agree with TRBD2. V trimming: 0 bases; J trimming: 3 bases; junction bases outside the gene matches: 7. Germline loops: CDR1 SGDLS, CDR2 YYNGEE. The CDR3 loop spans 17 amino acids.

The rearrangement uses TRBV28 and TRBJ2-3; D perhaps matches TRBD1 (8 bases). The CDR3 has 16 residues. The V end was cut by 6 bases, the J end by 4 bases, with 20 bases between. Germline V gives CDR1 MDHEN, CDR2 SYDVKM. The CDR3 reads CASSSPQGEGADTQYF. CDR3 coding DNA: TGTGCCAGCAGCTCCCCACAGGGGGAGGGGGCAGATACGCAGTATTTT. The full variable domain, in which reference TRBV28 and TRBJ2-3 provide the parts outside the CDR3, is DVKVTQSSRYLVKRTGEKVFLECVQDMDHENMFWYRQDPGLGLRLIYFSYDVKMKEKGDIPEGYSVSREKKERFSLILESASTNQTSMYLCASSSPQGEGADTQYFGPGTRLTVL.

The V and J genes are TRBV6-1 and TRBJ1-2, with TRBD1 identical over 12 bases. The CDR3 consists of 14 residues. Per the germline V gene, CDR1 is MNHNS and CDR2 is SASEGT. The V and J ends lost 6 bases and 7 bases, in that order; junction bases with no gene match: 6. CDR3 loop: CASREGQGASGYTF. CDR3 nucleotides: TGTGCCAGCAGGGAGGGACAGGGGGCCTCTGGCTACACCTTC.

The chain carries TRBV4-2 and TRBJ1-4; D is perhaps TRBD1 (5 bases). Germline CDR1 and CDR2: LGHNA and YNFKEQ. CDR3 length: 16 residues. V lost 0 bases and J 6 bases, leaving 14 bases between the germline ends. CDR3 loop: CASSQDPAGTHEKLFF. CDR3 DNA sequence: TGTGCCAGCAGCCAAGATCCAGCCGGGACCCATGAAAAACTGTTTTTT.

In nucleotides, the CDR3 is TGCAGCTTGGTGACAGCCACCACAGATACGCAGTATTTT. This encodes CSLVTATTDTQYF. The chain couples TRBV29-1 to TRBJ2-3, with D perhaps TRBD1 (5 bases). This CDR3 region has 13 residues. Germline CDR1 reads SQVTM; CDR2 reads ANQGSEA. V lost 8 bases and J lost 2, with 14 bases in between.

This clone showed up just once. The gene calls are TRBV15 and TRBJ2-7; D is ambiguous. The CDR3 is 13 amino acids. Germline CDR1 is LNHNV and CDR2 is YYDKDF (reference sequence). V dropped 0 bases and J dropped 3 bases, with 6 bases sitting between them. Written as DNA, the CDR3 is TGTGCCACCAGCAGAGATCAGATCTACGAGCAGTACTTC. It yields the protein CATSRDQIYEQYF.

In this sample, this clone turned up a few times. The chain carries TRBV2 and TRBJ2-7; 9 positions match TRBD2. The germline gives CDR1 SNHLY, CDR2 FYNNEI. Trimming removed 7 bases from V and 6 bases from J; junction bases left unmatched: 10. CDR3 length: 14 residues. This CDR3 reads CASMKNSGRIEQYF. CDR3 nucleotides: TGTGCCAGCATGAAGAACAGCGGGAGGATCGAGCAGTACTTC.